Here is one TCR beta chain with its context. This sample is part of a study of blood T cell repertoires in COVID-19. Study-level background: Nucleic acid was either cDNA or gDNA, and it came from T cells, B-cell-depleted T cells, or PBMCs.

The data were produced by immunoSEQ multiplex PCR, yet TCRdb's version contains in-frame clones alone and is incomplete. The table includes 250,000 to 350,000 clones, around 87% detected once. Germline V gives CDR1 MDHEN, CDR2 SYDVKM. V was trimmed by 6 bases and J by 0 bases, leaving 15 bases between them. This CDR3 spans 16 amino acids. This receptor was obtained from a woman aged 45-59 years who had recovered from COVID-19. The genes are TRBV28 and TRBJ1-3; tentative D call: TRBD1 (6 bases). The sequenced sample consisted of peripheral blood. Here the CDR3 reads CASSGQPYFSGNTIYF. CDR3 in DNA: TGTGCCAGCAGCGGACAGCCGTACTTCTCTGGAAACACCATATATTTT.